A single sample is the source of the 7 T cell receptor beta chains below, sequenced in a study of blood T cell repertoires in COVID-19 (dated by TCRdb to about 2020). The method was the immunoSEQ multiplex PCR assay. Not all clones reach the TCRdb copy of this immuneACCESS table, which keeps in-frame sequences only. Checked studies attribute under half of the gap to unresolved V genes and leave the rest unexplained. Within this sample are some 130,000 clones, with about nine tenths of them counted one time only. The ten most abundant clones make up less than 4.5% of the sample. Sequencing was done on a sample of PBMCs or T cells enriched from blood (not recorded which). These receptors were collected from a man between 50 and 59 years old who had recovered from COVID-19.

This rearrangement joins TRBV7-9 to TRBJ2-7; maybe TRBD1 (7 bases). Trimming took off 1 base at V and 4 bases at J, with 11 bases between the two ends. CDR1 and CDR2 (germline): SEHNR, FQNEAQ (reference sequence). This CDR3 has 14 amino acids. The DNA of the CDR3 is TGTGCCAGCAGCTTAGACAGGGGAGGATACGAGCAGTACTTC. Translation: CASSLDRGGYEQYF. Full variable domain (missing parts from reference TRBV7-9 and TRBJ2-7): DTGVSQNPRHKITKRGQNVTFRCDPISEHNRLYWYRQTLGQGPEFLTYFQNEAQLEKSRLLSDRFSAERPKGSFSTLEIQRTEQGDSAMYLCASSLDRGGYEQYFGPGTRLTVT.

The chain carries TRBV24-1 and TRBJ2-1, with 7 positions matching TRBD2. This CDR3 is built from 15 residues. Trimming removed 9 bases from V and 7 bases from J; junction bases left unmatched: 14. Germline CDR1 reads KGHDR; CDR2 reads SFDVKD. The CDR3 sequence: CATGSWGGLENEQFF. The CDR3 bases are TGTGCCACCGGTTCGTGGGGGGGACTGGAAAATGAGCAGTTCTTC.

The V gene is TRBV28, the J gene TRBJ2-7; 12 bases agree with TRBD1. Per germline, CDR1 MDHEN and CDR2 SYDVKM. J lost 7 bases, V lost 7 bases, and 11 bases had no gene match. The CDR3 sequence is 15 residues long. Written as DNA, the CDR3 is TGTGCCAGCAATTCCGGGACAGGGGGCGCTTGGGAGCAGTACTTC. Translation: CASNSGTGGAWEQYF.

The chain recombines TRBV5-1 with TRBJ1-2; D may be TRBD1 (5 bases). The CDR3 has 14 amino acids. The germline V and J ends were trimmed by 4 bases and 3 bases, with 13 bases remaining between them. Germline CDR1 and CDR2: SGHRS and YFSETQ. The CDR3 protein is CASSLAGPDYGYTF. CDR3 nucleotides: TGCGCCAGCAGCCTGGCAGGGCCGGACTATGGCTACACCTTC.

The chain is built from TRBV24-1 and TRBJ2-7; 8 bases match TRBD1. The CDR3 loop spans 14 amino acids. The trim removed 5 bases at V and 6 bases at J, leaving 8 bases unmatched. Germline V gene lookup returns CDR1 KGHDR and CDR2 SFDVKD. The CDR3 loop is CATSAPGGAGEQYF. The CDR3 nucleotides read TGTGCCACCAGTGCTCCAGGGGGCGCGGGCGAGCAGTACTTC.

The rearrangement links TRBV5-1 to TRBJ2-5; TRBD2 agrees at 7 bases. Looked up from germline, CDR1 is SGHRS and CDR2 is YFSETQ. With V trimmed by 4 bases and J by 2 bases, 5 bases remained unmatched. The CDR3 spans 14 residues. The CDR3 protein is CASSPGTTQETQYF. For the CDR3, the DNA is TGCGCCAGCAGCCCTGGGACTACACAAGAGACCCAGTACTTC.

V usage is TRBV28 and J usage is TRBJ2-7; D perhaps matches TRBD1 (5 bases). Germline CDR1 MDHEN, CDR2 SYDVKM. This CDR3 is 12 amino acids long. Trimming stripped 3 bases from V and 3 bases from J, with 6 bases between. CDR3 loop: CASSFRVYEQYF. CDR3 DNA: TGTGCCAGCAGTTTCAGGGTCTACGAGCAGTACTTC.